Shown below are 16 T cell receptor beta chains from a single sample sequenced in a study of cytomegalovirus exposure and HLA in healthy donors. Researchers ran the PCR with 60 Vbeta and 13 Jbeta primers. Generated by immunoSEQ multiplex PCR, the TCRdb table keeps only in-frame clones and is missing some. This repertoire shows about 150,000 clones, over 70% found once; its top ten account for around 1.5%. The material sequenced was PBMCs. The receptors originated from a woman aged 25 to 39 in good health and CMV-seronegative.

The chain combines TRBV9 with TRBJ1-1; no firm D call. The CDR3 is 14 residues long. CDR1 and CDR2 (germline): SGDLS, YYNGEE. Trimming removed 3 bases at V and 1 base at J, with 10 bases between. Here the CDR3 DNA reads TGTGCCAGCAGCGCCCCCAGTTCGAACACTGAAGCTTTCTTT. The encoded protein is CASSAPSSNTEAFF. The full variable domain, in which reference TRBV9 and TRBJ1-1 provide the parts outside the CDR3, is DSGVTQTPKHLITATGQRVTLRCSPRSGDLSVYWYQQSLDQGLQFLIQYYNGEERAKGNILERFSAQQFPDLHSELNLSSLELGDSALYFCASSAPSSNTEAFFGQGTRLTVV.

This chain links TRBV19 with TRBJ2-3; D may be TRBD2 (5 bases). The V gene lost 0 bases and the J gene lost 4 bases, with 8 bases spanning the gap. This CDR3 is built from 14 residues. Germline loops: CDR1 LNHDA, CDR2 SQIVND (reference sequence). The DNA of the CDR3 is TGTGCCAGTAGTATAGAGGGTAGCGCAGATACGCAGTATTTT. This encodes CASSIEGSADTQYF.

The chain couples TRBV18 to TRBJ1-3; unclear D gene. V was pared by 3 bases and J by 0 bases, with 9 bases between. The CDR3 has 15 residues. Germline V gene sequence: CDR1 KGHSH, CDR2 LQKENI. CDR3 region: CASSPSKSSGNTIYF. The CDR3 DNA reads as TGTGCCAGCTCACCCTCTAAAAGCTCTGGAAACACCATATATTTT. The entire variable domain, with the rest obtained from reference TRBV18 and TRBJ1-3, is as follows: NAGVMQNPRHLVRRRGQEARLRCSPMKGHSHVYWYRQLPEEGLKFMVYLQKENIIDESGMPKERFSAEFPKEGPSILRIQQVVRGDSAAYFCASSPSKSSGNTIYFGEGSWLTVV.

The chain combines TRBV6-6 with TRBJ1-1; D might be TRBD1 (5 bases). Trimming left V 2 bases short and J 0 bases short, with 10 bases between. The CDR3 spans 15 residues. Germline CDR1 is MNHNY and CDR2 is SVGAGI (reference sequence). The chain's CDR3 is CASSYEGLMNTEAFF. The CDR3 coding sequence is TGTGCCAGCAGTTACGAGGGACTCATGAACACTGAAGCTTTCTTT.

This chain links TRBV27 with TRBJ1-5; a possible D gene is TRBD1 (5 bases). Trimming took off 4 bases at V and 4 bases at J, with 11 bases between the two ends. Germline V gene sequence: CDR1 MNHEY, CDR2 SMNVEV (reference sequence). The CDR3 extends over 14 amino acids. The DNA for the CDR3 is TGTGCCAGCAGTTCGATGACAGCAAATCAGCCCCAGCATTTT. Its translation is CASSSMTANQPQHF.

This chain links TRBV5-1 with TRBJ2-5, with D possibly being TRBD2 (6 bases). Per germline, CDR1 SGHRS and CDR2 YFSETQ. The length of the CDR3 is 16 residues. Trimming removed 5 bases from V and 4 bases from J, with 21 bases in between. The CDR3 DNA sequence: TGCGCCAGCAGGATCGGGAGTAGCGCAGGAGGAGAGACCCAGTACTTC. It yields the protein CASRIGSSAGGETQYF.

The V and J genes are TRBV2 and TRBJ2-7, with D uncertain. There are 13 residues in the CDR3. Germline CDR1 and CDR2: SNHLY and FYNNEI. Trimming shortened V by 7 bases and J by 6 bases, and 16 bases separated the two germline ends. This chain's CDR3 is CASTLPRFGEQYF. CDR3 coding DNA: TGTGCCAGCACTCTTCCGCGGTTTGGCGAGCAGTACTTC.

V and J are TRBV18 and TRBJ1-1; possible D gene TRBD1, 6 bases. This CDR3 has 14 amino acids. The germline gives CDR1 KGHSH, CDR2 LQKENI. V shed 3 bases and J shed 5 bases, with 13 bases lying between them. DNA of the CDR3: TGTGCCAGCTCACCCGTGCAGGGGTCAACTGAAGCTTTCTTT. Translated: CASSPVQGSTEAFF.

This chain joins TRBV5-1 and TRBJ2-7, with TRBD1 matching 10 bases. CDR3 length equals 15 residues. Germline V lookup: CDR1 SGHRS, CDR2 YFSETQ. The V gene end was trimmed by 4 bases and the J gene end by 4 bases; junction bases not matched to a gene: 8. The chain's CDR3 is CASSPGTGDWYEQYF. Written as DNA, the CDR3 is TGCGCCAGCAGCCCGGGGACAGGGGACTGGTACGAGCAGTACTTC.

The V gene is TRBV9, the J gene TRBJ2-3; a possible D gene is TRBD1 (5 bases). Germline CDR1 reads SGDLS; CDR2 reads YYNGEE. V was shortened by 3 bases and J by 4 bases, with 9 bases between the two germline ends. There are 13 residues in the CDR3. In DNA form, the CDR3 reads TGTGCCAGCAGCGGGGGCAGGCCAGATACGCAGTATTTT. It codes for CASSGGRPDTQYF.

This clone was seen a single time. The chain uses TRBV2 and TRBJ2-1; perhaps TRBD1 as D (8 bases). CDR3 size: 13 residues. Germline V gene data show CDR1 as SNHLY and CDR2 as FYNNEI. CDR3: CVGGTGGSNEQFF. In DNA, the CDR3 is TGTGTCGGGGGGACAGGTGGTTCCAATGAGCAGTTCTTC.

The V gene is TRBV19, the J gene TRBJ1-6; 7 positions match TRBD1. The CDR3 contains 14 residues. The germline gives CDR1 LNHDA, CDR2 SQIVND (reference sequence). The trim removed 5 bases at V and 8 bases at J, leaving 6 bases unmatched. CDR3 DNA: TGTGCCAGTAGTCCCGACAGGGAATATTCACCCCTCCACTTT. Translating it yields CASSPDREYSPLHF.

CDR3 in amino acids: CASSRDSDGYTF. DNA for the CDR3: TGCGCCAGCAGCCGGGACAGTGATGGCTACACCTTC. The V and J genes are TRBV5-1 and TRBJ1-2; the match to TRBD1 covers 7 bases. Germline CDR1 is SGHRS and CDR2 is YFSETQ. The J segment lost 6 bases and the V segment lost 4 bases, leaving 3 bases of the junction unmatched. This CDR3 has 12 residues.

The chain is built from TRBV15 and TRBJ1-3, with 7 nucleotides matching TRBD1. The length of the CDR3 is 23 residues. With V trimmed by 0 bases and J by 4 bases, 27 bases remained unmatched. Germline CDR1 and CDR2: LNHNV and YYDKDF (reference sequence). The CDR3 bases are TGTGCCACCAGCAGAGATGGGCGAGTGGGGGGACAGAGACTGTCACAGCAGGGAAACACCATATATTTT. Its protein is CATSRDGRVGGQRLSQQGNTIYF. Full variable domain (missing parts from reference TRBV15 and TRBJ1-3): DAMVIQNPRYQVTQFGKPVTLSCSQTLNHNVMYWYQQKSSQAPKLLFHYYDKDFNNEADTPDNFQSRRPNTSFCFLDIRSPGLGDTAMYLCATSRDGRVGGQRLSQQGNTIYFGEGSWLTVV.

This clone has just a few counts. The chain joins TRBV18 to TRBJ1-4; D gene uncertain. V was trimmed by 3 bases and J by 3 bases, leaving 8 bases between them. Germline assignment: CDR1 KGHSH and CDR2 LQKENI. The CDR3 runs to 14 residues. The CDR3 nucleotides are TGTGCCAGCTCACCGGGCAGTCCTAATGAAAAACTGTTTTTT. This translates into CASSPGSPNEKLFF.

The V gene is TRBV27, the J gene TRBJ1-5, with D unclear. The CDR3 length is 16 residues. Trimming removed 0 bases at V and 2 bases at J, with 11 bases between. CDR1 MNHEY and CDR2 SMNVEV come from the germline V gene (reference sequence). The CDR3 is CASSLSPGTGNQPQHF. For the CDR3, the DNA is TGTGCCAGCAGTTTATCCCCAGGCACCGGCAATCAGCCCCAGCATTTT.